This entry describes one TCR beta chain. Its antigen is currently unknown. This sample stems from a study of T cell responses to AZD1222 COVID-19 vaccine. Findings of the study overall: A reported finding is that nearly half of spike-specific TCRs target unmutated variant regions. After the peak T cell response, and only then, were repertoires sampled. CD4 TCRs linked to vaccination spanned spike, dominating at 160-218 and 743-854.

V lost 0 bases and J 6 bases, leaving 5 bases between the germline ends. This CDR3 is 12 amino acids long. Looked up from germline, CDR1 is LGHDT and CDR2 is YNNKEL (reference sequence). Assay: immunoSEQ multiplex PCR; the TCRdb copy retains only in-frame clones and omits some. Of 110,000 or so clones in the sample, around 87% were seen once. Investigators merged groups given second doses at roughly 4 or roughly 12 weeks. This clonotype was sampled from an adult who received the AZD1222 COVID-19 vaccine. The chain is built from TRBV3-1 (or the pseudogene TRBV3-2) and TRBJ2-5; D unclear. The sample in question was peripheral blood, obtained 28 days after the second AZD1222 dose. CDR3: CASSQDRKTQYF. CDR3 coding DNA: TGTGCCAGCAGCCAAGATCGTAAGACCCAGTACTTC.